This passage covers 21 T cell receptor beta chains from one sample sequenced in a study of cytomegalovirus exposure and HLA in healthy donors. Primers included in the PCR were 60 Vbeta and 13 Jbeta primers. Some clones are missing from TCRdb's copy, which holds only in-frame ones; the method was immunoSEQ multiplex PCR. This table has approximately 90,000 clones, about three quarters appearing once. Sequencing was performed on PBMCs. The receptors derive from a woman between 50 and 59 years old in good health and CMV-seropositive.

This clone was seen a handful of times. The chain employs TRBV2 and TRBJ2-7, with 7 bases matching TRBD1. Germline CDR1 and CDR2: SNHLY and FYNNEI. The CDR3 sequence is 10 residues long. Losses at the gene ends were 10 bases for V and 8 bases for J; bases not matched to a gene: 5. CDR3 sequence (DNA): TGTGCCACACAGGGGCAGAAGCAGTACTTC. Translated: CATQGQKQYF.

This chain links TRBV19 with TRBJ1-5; no reliable D call. This CDR3 has 12 residues. The ends were cut back, 5 bases at V and 4 bases at J, with 6 bases in the middle. Germline CDR1 is LNHDA and CDR2 is SQIVND (reference sequence). CDR3 amino acids: CASSPNNQPQHF. The CDR3 DNA sequence: TGTGCCAGTAGTCCTAATAATCAGCCCCAGCATTTT.

The rearrangement joins TRBV2 to TRBJ1-4; D is unresolved. Germline V CDR1 and CDR2: SNHLY, FYNNEI. The CDR3 is 13 amino acids. Trimming stripped 7 bases from V and 6 bases from J, with 12 bases between. The CDR3, as DNA: TGTGCCAGCAAAAGCGACGTTGATGAAAAACTGTTTTTT. This codes for CASKSDVDEKLFF.

The rearrangement links TRBV2 to TRBJ1-5; tentative D call: TRBD1 (5 bases). The CDR3 runs 15 residues. In germline, CDR1 is SNHLY, CDR2 FYNNEI. V was trimmed by 6 bases and J by 0 bases, leaving 12 bases between them. The CDR3 DNA sequence: TGTGCCAGCAGGTGGACACTATATAGCAATCAGCCCCAGCATTTT. It yields the protein CASRWTLYSNQPQHF.

This chain uses TRBV19 with TRBJ2-3; 8 bases are shared with TRBD1. Germline V gene sequence: CDR1 LNHDA, CDR2 SQIVND (reference sequence). The junction had 4 bases not matched to a gene; V was cut back by 9 bases and J by 2 bases. The CDR3 consists of 13 residues. For the CDR3, the DNA is TGTGCCAGCAACAGGGGGAACACAGATACGCAGTATTTT. It specifies CASNRGNTDTQYF.

This clone was counted a few times. Other nucleotide sequences in the sample specify the same CDR3. This chain connects TRBV7-2 to TRBJ2-7; 8 bases line up with TRBD2. CDR3 size: 15 residues. Per germline, CDR1 SGHTA and CDR2 FQGNSA. V lost 1 base, J lost 2 bases, and 4 bases stayed unmatched. The CDR3 region is CASSLVAGGTYEQYF. CDR3 nucleotide sequence: TGTGCCAGCAGCTTAGTGGCGGGAGGTACCTACGAGCAGTACTTC.

This chain uses TRBV5-4 with TRBJ2-7; TRBD2 aligns across 8 bases. From germline, CDR1 is SGHNT and CDR2 YYREEE (reference sequence). The ends lost 0 bases at V and 12 bases at J; junction bases unmatched: 11. The CDR3 is made up of 14 amino acids. The CDR3 region is CASSLGLARRDRYF. CDR3 DNA: TGTGCCAGCAGCTTGGGACTAGCGAGACGAGATCGGTACTTC.

This clone was detected a few times. The rearrangement uses TRBV9 and TRBJ2-3; 8 nucleotides align to TRBD1. Trimming took 3 bases from V and 2 from J; bases not matched to a gene: 11. CDR1 and CDR2 (germline): SGDLS, YYNGEE. CDR3 length equals 17 residues. The CDR3 is CASSDTGGRGSTDTQYF. The CDR3 bases are TGTGCCAGCAGCGACACAGGGGGGCGGGGATCCACAGATACGCAGTATTTT.

This chain uses TRBV6-1 with TRBJ2-5, with 7 positions matching TRBD1. CDR1 and CDR2 from the germline V gene are MNHNS and SASEGT. The V gene end was trimmed by 10 bases and the J gene end by 1 base; junction bases not matched to a gene: 9. The length of the CDR3 is 14 residues. DNA for the CDR3: TGTGCCACCTCAGGGGGACAGCTCCAAGAGACCCAGTACTTC. It specifies CATSGGQLQETQYF.

The CDR3 reads CASSLGLAVETQYF. The CDR3 region has the DNA TGCGCCAGCAGCCTCGGACTAGCGGTAGAGACCCAGTACTTC. V gene TRBV4-3 combines with J gene TRBJ2-5; 10 bases are shared with TRBD2. The CDR3 contains 14 residues. V trimming: 4 bases; J trimming: 4 bases; junction bases outside the gene matches: 3. Germline V gene lookup returns CDR1 LGHNA and CDR2 YSLEER.

V usage is TRBV7-2 and J usage is TRBJ2-7; TRBD2 might be the D (5 bases). CDR3 length equals 11 residues. Germline V lookup: CDR1 SGHTA, CDR2 FQGNSA. V was clipped by 5 bases and J by 5 bases, with 7 bases between them. Written as DNA, the CDR3 is TGTGCCAGCAGCCGAGGGCACGAGCAGTACTTC. Translation: CASSRGHEQYF. Based on the CDR3 plus reference TRBV7-2 and TRBJ2-7, the full variable domain is GAGVSQSPSNKVTEKGKDVELRCDPISGHTALYWYRQSLGQGLEFLIYFQGNSAPDKSGLPSDRFSAERTGGSVSTLTIQRTQQEDSAVYLCASSRGHEQYFGPGTRLTVT.

J is TRBJ1-5 and V is TRBV5-1, with 8 bases aligning to TRBD1. This CDR3 has 16 residues. J gave up 6 bases and V 4 bases, and 12 bases lay outside the gene matches. The V gene's germline CDR1 is SGHRS and CDR2 YFSETQ. The CDR3 region has the DNA TGCGCCAGCAGCCATTCGGGGACAGGCGAAGGTCAGCCCCAGCATTTT. Its translation: CASSHSGTGEGQPQHF.

The rearrangement links TRBV7-2 to TRBJ2-1; the match to TRBD2 covers 12 bases. The V gene end was trimmed by 6 bases and the J gene end by 7 bases; junction bases not matched to a gene: 10. The CDR3 spans 16 residues. Germline values: CDR1 SGHTA, CDR2 FQGNSA. CDR3 sequence: CASRKTLAGGVNEQFF. In DNA, the CDR3 is TGTGCCAGCAGAAAGACACTAGCGGGAGGTGTTAATGAGCAGTTCTTC.

As concerns this clone: Other DNA sequences in the sample encode the same CDR3. This chain links TRBV2 with TRBJ1-5, with TRBD1 as a possible D gene (6 bases). This CDR3 is built from 14 residues. CDR1 is SNHLY, CDR2 FYNNEI, per germline. The germline V and J ends were trimmed by 6 bases and 1 base, with 10 bases remaining between them. In nucleotides, the CDR3 is TGTGCCAGCAGGGCCGGGACAAGCAATCAGCCCCAGCATTTT. It yields the protein CASRAGTSNQPQHF.

The rearrangement uses TRBV2 and TRBJ2-3; tentatively, D is TRBD2 (7 bases). Germline lookup yields CDR1 SNHLY and CDR2 FYNNEI. The germline V and J ends were trimmed by 6 bases and 3 bases, with 13 bases remaining between them. CDR3 size: 14 residues. CDR3 DNA: TGTGCCAGCAGCGTGGGGGGGCCGACAGATACGCAGTATTTT. It translates to CASSVGGPTDTQYF. Based on the CDR3 plus reference TRBV2 and TRBJ2-3, the full variable domain is EPEVTQTPSHQVTQMGQEVILRCVPISNHLYFYWYRQILGQKVEFLVSFYNNEISEKSEIFDDQFSVERPDGSNFTLKIRSTKLEDSAMYFCASSVGGPTDTQYFGPGTRLTVL.

This chain joins TRBV7-7 and TRBJ1-1; D is unclear. The V gene lost 5 bases and the J gene lost 1 base, with 8 bases spanning the gap. The CDR3 runs 13 residues. CDR1 SSHAT and CDR2 FNYEAQ come from the germline V gene (reference sequence). CDR3 in amino acids: CASSQQQNTEAFF. The CDR3 nucleotides read TGTGCCAGCAGCCAACAGCAGAACACTGAAGCTTTCTTT.

This clone was counted a single time. This chain uses TRBV28 with TRBJ2-7; 8 bases match TRBD1. The CDR3 totals 14 residues. CDR1 is MDHEN and CDR2 is SYDVKM in the germline V gene. Trimming at V came to 6 bases and at J to 4 bases, leaving 8 bases not matched to a gene. CDR3 region: CASRQTGDPYEQYF. The CDR3 DNA sequence: TGTGCCAGCAGACAGACAGGGGACCCTTACGAGCAGTACTTC.

The genes are TRBV10-3 and TRBJ2-2; TRBD2 matches 15 bases. CDR1 is ENHRY, CDR2 SYGVKD, per germline. The trim removed 4 bases at V and 0 bases at J, leaving 6 bases unmatched. CDR3 length: 19 residues. CDR3 DNA sequence: TGTGCCATCAGTGCCTCCGGGACTAGCGGGAGGACGAACACCGGGGAGCTGTTTTTT. It encodes CAISASGTSGRTNTGELFF.

The V and J genes are TRBV11-2 and TRBJ2-5, with 10 bases fitting TRBD2. The J call may be in error: the DNA end matches TRBJ2-7 better. The CDR3 sequence is 16 residues long. Per the germline V gene, CDR1 is SGHAT and CDR2 is FQNNGV. CDR3 bases: TGTGCCAGCAGCTTAGGGACTAGCGGAGGGGACTACGAGCAGTACTTC. Its protein product is CASSLGTSGGDYEQYF.

The chain recombines TRBV6-5 with TRBJ2-7, with a tentative D call TRBD1 (5 bases). The CDR3 has 12 amino acids. Between the trimmed V and J ends, which lost 7 bases and 3 bases, there was a span of 10 bases. The germline V gene has CDR1 MNHEY and CDR2 SVGAGI. The CDR3 coding sequence is TGTGCCAGCACCGACAGAGACTACGAGCAGTACTTC. Its protein product is CASTDRDYEQYF.

The chain has TRBV28 and TRBJ2-7; 7 nucleotides match TRBD2. The CDR3 has 11 residues. Losses at the gene ends were 2 bases for V and 9 bases for J; bases not matched to a gene: 1. CDR1 and CDR2 from the germline V gene are MDHEN and SYDVKM. CDR3 in amino acids: CASSLGGGQYF. DNA of the CDR3: TGTGCCAGCAGTTTAGGGGGGGGGCAGTACTTC.